The 21 T cell receptor beta chains given below trace back to one sample, sequenced in a study of cytomegalovirus exposure and HLA in healthy donors. Amplification used 60 Vbeta primers and 13 Jbeta primers. TCRdb's table, derived via immunoSEQ multiplex PCR, lists solely in-frame clones and lacks some. The table includes around 150,000 clones, approximately 78% detected once. The specimen was PBMCs. These receptors all stem from a girl aged 2 to 9 in good health and CMV-seropositive.

The rearrangement links TRBV29-1 to TRBJ2-2, with D unclear. V dropped 0 bases and J dropped 4 bases, with 12 bases sitting between them. CDR1 is SQVTM, CDR2 ANQGSEA, per germline. The CDR3 length is 15 residues. CDR3 residues: CSVEDKFGATGELFF. CDR3 nucleotide sequence: TGCAGCGTTGAAGATAAATTCGGAGCCACCGGGGAGCTGTTTTTT.

This clone showed up just a few times. In DNA form, the CDR3 reads TGTGCCAGCAGCGTTCCCACAGGGATGAACACTGAAGCTTTCTTT. It translates to CASSVPTGMNTEAFF. The chain links TRBV7-9 to TRBJ1-1; D perhaps matches TRBD1 (6 bases). The length of the CDR3 is 15 residues. V lost 5 bases and J lost 0, with 13 bases in between. From germline, CDR1 is SEHNR and CDR2 FQNEAQ (reference sequence).

The rearrangement joins TRBV7-6 to TRBJ2-5; 8 bases fit TRBD2. V was clipped by 5 bases and J by 4 bases; unmatched bases: 9. This CDR3 spans 15 amino acids. CDR1 is SGHVS, CDR2 FNYEAQ, per germline. The CDR3 loop reads CASSRLAPQGETQYF. The CDR3 DNA reads as TGTGCCAGCAGCCGACTAGCGCCCCAGGGAGAGACCCAGTACTTC.

This chain uses TRBV5-1 with TRBJ2-3; 11 positions agree with TRBD2. The CDR3 has 15 residues. The V and J ends lost 1 base and 3 bases, in that order; junction bases with no gene match: 1. The V gene's germline CDR1 is SGHRS and CDR2 YFSETQ. In nucleotides, the CDR3 is TGCGCCAGCAGCTTGTCTAGCGGGAGGACAGATACGCAGTATTTT. This encodes CASSLSSGRTDTQYF.

The chain links TRBV6-1 to TRBJ1-5, with 11 positions matching TRBD1. Germline loops: CDR1 MNHNS, CDR2 SASEGT. The length of the CDR3 is 15 residues. V trimming: 5 bases; J trimming: 7 bases; junction bases outside the gene matches: 7. The CDR3 sequence is CASSFRDRGDQPQHF. The CDR3 DNA follows: TGTGCCAGCAGTTTCCGGGACAGGGGGGACCAGCCCCAGCATTTT.

The gene calls are TRBV7-2 and TRBJ2-5; D is perhaps TRBD2 (7 bases). The CDR3 is 15 residues long. CDR1 and CDR2 (germline): SGHTA, FQGNSA. Trimming removed 1 base at V and 4 bases at J, with 13 bases between. In DNA form, the CDR3 reads TGTGCCAGCAGCTTAGATAGGGGGGGAGGAGAGACCCAGTACTTC. The encoded protein is CASSLDRGGGETQYF.

The J gene is TRBJ2-5, the V gene TRBV6-5, with 9 bases fitting TRBD1. Near its end, the DNA agrees better with TRBJ2-7, so the J call may be wrong. Germline-derived CDR1 and CDR2 are MNHEY and SVGAGI. The CDR3 spans 15 residues. The CDR3 DNA is TGTGCCAGCAGTACTGGGACAGGGATCTTCTACGAGCAGTACTTC. Translated, it gives CASSTGTGIFYEQYF.

This chain connects TRBV5-1 to TRBJ2-5; unclear D gene. Germline CDR1 and CDR2: SGHRS and YFSETQ. V lost 0 bases, J lost 0 bases, and 9 bases lay in between. This CDR3 has 15 amino acids. The CDR3 DNA reads as TGCGCCAGCAGCTTGGGTAGTAGCTACCAAGAGACCCAGTACTTC. Its translation: CASSLGSSYQETQYF.

The rearrangement joins TRBV6-5 to TRBJ2-5, with 10 positions matching TRBD2. Germline V gene data show CDR1 as MNHEY and CDR2 as SVGAGI. J gave up 5 bases and V 4 bases, and 7 bases lay outside the gene matches. This CDR3 has 15 amino acids. Written as DNA, the CDR3 is TGTGCCAGCAGTTTCGTACTAGCGGGATCCGAGACCCAGTACTTC. Its translation is CASSFVLAGSETQYF.

J is TRBJ2-1 and V is TRBV2; no clear D gene. The CDR3 covers 14 residues. CDR1 and CDR2 from the germline V gene are SNHLY and FYNNEI. Trimming left V 11 bases short and J 4 bases short, with 18 bases between. The CDR3 spells CAAQATFLYNEQFF. The CDR3 DNA sequence: TGTGCCGCCCAGGCAACATTCTTATACAATGAGCAGTTCTTC.

The rearrangement uses TRBV14 and TRBJ2-1; TRBD2 matches at 8 bases. The CDR3 runs to 16 residues. Germline CDR1 SGHDN, CDR2 FVKESK. Losses at the gene ends were 2 bases for V and 9 bases for J; bases not matched to a gene: 12. CDR3 DNA sequence: TGTGCCAGCAGCCAACTCCCGGGAGCGGGAGTAGGTGAGCAGTTCTTC. Residues: CASSQLPGAGVGEQFF.

This rearrangement joins TRBV19 to TRBJ2-1, with a tentative D call TRBD2 (5 bases). The CDR3 length is 16 residues. Germline V gene sequence: CDR1 LNHDA, CDR2 SQIVND (reference sequence). V was pared by 6 bases and J by 0 bases, with 15 bases between. CDR3 in DNA: TGTGCCAGTAGCCGAGGCGGCGGGCTCTCCTACAATGAGCAGTTCTTC. This sequence encodes CASSRGGGLSYNEQFF.

The chain is built from TRBV19 and TRBJ1-1; 7 bases map to TRBD1. Trimming at V came to 5 bases and at J to 12 bases, leaving 15 bases not matched to a gene. Germline CDR1 is LNHDA and CDR2 is SQIVND (reference sequence). The CDR3 loop spans 14 amino acids. Here the CDR3 reads CASSGQVQGRGTFF. DNA for the CDR3: TGTGCCAGTAGTGGACAGGTACAGGGAAGGGGAACTTTCTTT.

This sequence joins TRBV5-4 and TRBJ2-1, with D hard to call. CDR3 length equals 13 residues. Trimming cost V 0 bases and J 6 bases, with 7 bases left between them. Per the germline V gene, CDR1 is SGHNT and CDR2 is YYREEE (reference sequence). The CDR3 is CASSLGLVNEQFF. DNA for the CDR3: TGTGCCAGCAGCTTGGGATTAGTCAATGAGCAGTTCTTC.

V is TRBV20-1 and J is TRBJ1-1, with a possible D match to TRBD1 (5 bases). The length of the CDR3 is 11 residues. The germline V gene has CDR1 DFQATT and CDR2 SNEGSKA (reference sequence). The ends were cut back, 2 bases at V and 6 bases at J, with 7 bases in the middle. CDR3 amino acids: CSARTGPEAFF. CDR3 in DNA: TGCAGTGCTAGAACAGGTCCTGAAGCTTTCTTT.

This clone is a singleton in its sample. J is TRBJ2-1 and V is TRBV29-1; tentative D call: TRBD2 (7 bases). CDR1 and CDR2 from the germline V gene are SQVTM and ANQGSEA. CDR3 length: 14 amino acids. Trimming took off 6 bases at V and 4 bases at J, with 16 bases between the two ends. CDR3 protein: CSVQLGGPYNEQFF. CDR3 DNA sequence: TGCAGCGTCCAGCTGGGGGGGCCATACAATGAGCAGTTCTTC.

The chain links TRBV5-4 to TRBJ2-2, with a possible D match to TRBD1 (5 bases). The CDR3 sequence is 14 residues long. Per germline, CDR1 SGHNT and CDR2 YYREEE (reference sequence). Deletions cut 9 bases from V and 4 bases from J, with 16 bases between. CDR3: CATYYQGGTGELFF. As DNA, the CDR3 is TGTGCCACCTACTACCAGGGCGGCACCGGGGAGCTGTTTTTT.

The chain joins TRBV5-6 to TRBJ1-2; TRBD1 matches 7 bases. Germline V gives CDR1 SGHDT, CDR2 YYEEEE. This CDR3 spans 15 amino acids. Unmatched junction bases numbered 12, after V lost 6 bases and J lost 4 bases. The CDR3 DNA reads as TGTGCCAGCACCGTAGTATACAGGGGTGGCTATGGCTACACCTTC. Translated, it gives CASTVVYRGGYGYTF.

The V and J genes are TRBV5-1 and TRBJ2-5, with D possibly being TRBD1 (6 bases). Between the trimmed V and J ends, which lost 2 bases and 4 bases, there was a span of 12 bases. Germline-derived CDR1 and CDR2 are SGHRS and YFSETQ. This CDR3 spans 14 amino acids. CDR3 residues: CASSLGQFRETQYF. The DNA of the CDR3 is TGCGCCAGCAGCTTAGGACAGTTCAGAGAGACCCAGTACTTC.

This clone has only one observation. J is TRBJ1-4 and V is TRBV28; possibly TRBD1 for D (5 bases). Germline V lookup: CDR1 MDHEN, CDR2 SYDVKM. The CDR3 is 15 residues long. Trimming cost V 0 bases and J 3 bases, with 8 bases left between them. The CDR3 here is CASSLWAGSNEKLFF. CDR3 DNA sequence: TGTGCCAGCAGTTTATGGGCAGGGTCTAATGAAAAACTGTTTTTT. Full variable domain (remainder filled in from reference TRBV28 and TRBJ1-4): DVKVTQSSRYLVKRTGEKVFLECVQDMDHENMFWYRQDPGLGLRLIYFSYDVKMKEKGDIPEGYSVSREKKERFSLILESASTNQTSMYLCASSLWAGSNEKLFFGSGTQLSVL.

The V and J genes are TRBV6-1 and TRBJ2-1; 12 bases agree with TRBD2. V gave up 3 bases and J gave up 8 bases; unmatched junction bases: 5. The CDR3 has 15 amino acids. CDR1 MNHNS and CDR2 SASEGT come from the germline V gene. CDR3 region: CASSETTSGSHEQFF. The DNA for the CDR3 is TGTGCCAGCAGTGAGACGACTAGCGGGAGCCATGAGCAGTTCTTC.